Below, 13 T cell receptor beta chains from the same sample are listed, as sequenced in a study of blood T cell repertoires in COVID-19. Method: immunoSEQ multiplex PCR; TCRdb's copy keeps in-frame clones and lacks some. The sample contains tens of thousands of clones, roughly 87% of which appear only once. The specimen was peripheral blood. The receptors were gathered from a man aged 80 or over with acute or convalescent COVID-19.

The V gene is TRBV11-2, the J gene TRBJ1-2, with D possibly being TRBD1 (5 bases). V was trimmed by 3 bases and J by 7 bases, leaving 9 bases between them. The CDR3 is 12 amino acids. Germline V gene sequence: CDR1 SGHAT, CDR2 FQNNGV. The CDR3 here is CASSFQGRGYTF. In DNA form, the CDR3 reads TGTGCCAGCAGCTTCCAGGGTCGTGGCTACACCTTC.

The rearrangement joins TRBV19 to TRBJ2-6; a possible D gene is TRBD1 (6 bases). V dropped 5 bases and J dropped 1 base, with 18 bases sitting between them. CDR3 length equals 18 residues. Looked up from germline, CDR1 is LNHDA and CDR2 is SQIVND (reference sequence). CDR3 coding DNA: TGTGCCAGTAGTCCGATGACAGGTTGGGAATCTGGGGCCAACGTCCTGACTTTC. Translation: CASSPMTGWESGANVLTF.

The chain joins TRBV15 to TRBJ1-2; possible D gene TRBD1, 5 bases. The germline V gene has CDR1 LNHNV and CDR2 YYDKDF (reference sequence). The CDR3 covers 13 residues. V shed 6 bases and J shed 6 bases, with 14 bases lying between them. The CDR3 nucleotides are TGTGCCACCAGAAAGACAGCTGCGAATGGCTACACCTTC. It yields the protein CATRKTAANGYTF.

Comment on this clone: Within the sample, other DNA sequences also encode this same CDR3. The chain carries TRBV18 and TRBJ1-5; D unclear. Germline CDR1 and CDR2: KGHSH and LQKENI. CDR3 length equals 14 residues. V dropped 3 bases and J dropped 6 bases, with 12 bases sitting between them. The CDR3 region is CASSPQAGGQPQHF. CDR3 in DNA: TGTGCCAGCTCACCTCAGGCGGGTGGTCAGCCCCAGCATTTT.

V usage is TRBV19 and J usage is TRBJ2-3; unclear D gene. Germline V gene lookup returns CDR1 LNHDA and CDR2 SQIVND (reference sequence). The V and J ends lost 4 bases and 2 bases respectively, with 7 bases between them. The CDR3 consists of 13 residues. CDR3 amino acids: CASSTSITDTQYF. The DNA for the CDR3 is TGTGCCAGTAGTACCAGTATCACAGATACGCAGTATTTT.

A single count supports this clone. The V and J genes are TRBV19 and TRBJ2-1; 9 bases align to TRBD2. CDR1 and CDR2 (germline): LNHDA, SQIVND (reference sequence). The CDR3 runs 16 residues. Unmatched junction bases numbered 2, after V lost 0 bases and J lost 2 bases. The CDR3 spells CASSIDPSGAYNEQFF. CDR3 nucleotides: TGTGCCAGTAGTATAGATCCTAGCGGGGCCTACAATGAGCAGTTCTTC. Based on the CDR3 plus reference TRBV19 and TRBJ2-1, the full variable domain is DGGITQSPKYLFRKEGQNVTLSCEQNLNHDAMYWYRQDPGQGLRLIYYSQIVNDFQKGDIAEGYSVSREKKESFPLTVTSAQKNPTAFYLCASSIDPSGAYNEQFFGPGTRLTVL.

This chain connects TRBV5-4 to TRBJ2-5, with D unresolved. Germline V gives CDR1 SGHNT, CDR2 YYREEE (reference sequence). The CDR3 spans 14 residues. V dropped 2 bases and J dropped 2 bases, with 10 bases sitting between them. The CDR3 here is CASSFGVIQETQYF. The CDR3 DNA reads TGTGCCAGCAGCTTCGGAGTGATTCAAGAGACCCAGTACTTC.

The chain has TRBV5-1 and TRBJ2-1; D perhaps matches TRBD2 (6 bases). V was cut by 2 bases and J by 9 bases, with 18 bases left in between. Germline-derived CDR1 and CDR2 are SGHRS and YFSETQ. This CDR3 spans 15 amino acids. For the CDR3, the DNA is TGCGCCAGCAGCTTCAGGAGGGAGAGCCGGGGTGAGCAGTTCTTC. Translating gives CASSFRRESRGEQFF.

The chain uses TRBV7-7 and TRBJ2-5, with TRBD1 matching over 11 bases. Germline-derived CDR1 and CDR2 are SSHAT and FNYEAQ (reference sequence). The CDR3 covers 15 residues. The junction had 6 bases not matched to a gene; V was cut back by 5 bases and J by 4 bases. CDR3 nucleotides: TGTGCCAGCAGCATCGGGACAGGGGGTAGAGAGACCCAGTACTTC. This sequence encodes CASSIGTGGRETQYF.

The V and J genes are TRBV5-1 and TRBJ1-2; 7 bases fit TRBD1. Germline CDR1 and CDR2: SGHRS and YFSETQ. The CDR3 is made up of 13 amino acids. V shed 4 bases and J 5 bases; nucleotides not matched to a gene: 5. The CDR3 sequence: CASSPGTEYGYTF. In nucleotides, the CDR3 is TGCGCCAGCAGCCCCGGGACAGAATATGGCTACACCTTC.

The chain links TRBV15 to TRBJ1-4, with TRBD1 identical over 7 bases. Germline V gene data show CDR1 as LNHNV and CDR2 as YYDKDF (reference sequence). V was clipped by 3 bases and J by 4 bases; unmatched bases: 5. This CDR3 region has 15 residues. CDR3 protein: CATSSQTGSNEKLFF. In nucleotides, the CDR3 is TGTGCCACCAGCAGCCAGACAGGGAGTAATGAAAAACTGTTTTTT.

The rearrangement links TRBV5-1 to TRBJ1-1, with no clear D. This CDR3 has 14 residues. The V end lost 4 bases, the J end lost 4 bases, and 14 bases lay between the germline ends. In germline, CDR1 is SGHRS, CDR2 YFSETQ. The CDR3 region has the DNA TGCGCCAGCAGCCCGACTGAGGGAGGCACTGAAGCTTTCTTT. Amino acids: CASSPTEGGTEAFF.

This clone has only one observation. CDR3 loop: CATSGTSDRTNYGYTF. Written as DNA, the CDR3 is TGTGCCACCAGCGGGACATCCGACAGAACCAACTATGGCTACACCTTC. The chain combines TRBV24-1 with TRBJ1-2, with a tentative D call TRBD1 (6 bases). The CDR3 has 16 residues. Germline V gives CDR1 KGHDR, CDR2 SFDVKD. V lost 7 bases, J lost 2 bases, and 19 bases lay in between.